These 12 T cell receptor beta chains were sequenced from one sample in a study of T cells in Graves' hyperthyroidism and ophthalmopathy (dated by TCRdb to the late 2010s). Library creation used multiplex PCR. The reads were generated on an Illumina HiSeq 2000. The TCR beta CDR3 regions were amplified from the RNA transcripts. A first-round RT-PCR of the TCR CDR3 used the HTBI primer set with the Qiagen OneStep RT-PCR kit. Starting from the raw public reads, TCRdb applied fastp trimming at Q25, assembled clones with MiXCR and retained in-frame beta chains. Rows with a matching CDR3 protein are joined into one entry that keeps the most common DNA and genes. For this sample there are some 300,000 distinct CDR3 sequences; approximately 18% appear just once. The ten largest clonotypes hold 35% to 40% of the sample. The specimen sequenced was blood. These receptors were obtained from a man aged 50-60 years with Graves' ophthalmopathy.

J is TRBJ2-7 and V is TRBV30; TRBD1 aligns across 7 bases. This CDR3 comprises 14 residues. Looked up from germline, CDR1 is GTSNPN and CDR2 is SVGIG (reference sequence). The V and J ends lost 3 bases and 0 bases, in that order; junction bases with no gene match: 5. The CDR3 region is CAWRTNRGSYEQYF. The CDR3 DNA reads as TGTGCCTGGAGAACTAACAGGGGCTCCTACGAGCAGTACTTC. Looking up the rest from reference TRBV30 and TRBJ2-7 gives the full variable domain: SQTIHQWPATLVQPVGSPLSLECTVEGTSNPNLYWYRQAAGRGLQLLFYSVGIGQISSEVPQNLSASRPQDRQFILSSKKLLLSDSGFYLCAWRTNRGSYEQYFGPGTRLTVT.

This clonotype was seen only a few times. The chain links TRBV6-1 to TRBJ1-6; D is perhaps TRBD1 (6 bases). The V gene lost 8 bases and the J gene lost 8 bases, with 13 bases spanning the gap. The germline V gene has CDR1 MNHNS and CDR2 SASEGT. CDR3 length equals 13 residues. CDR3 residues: CASFRDTDSPLHF. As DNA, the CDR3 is TGTGCCAGCTTTCGGGACACTGATTCACCCCTCCACTTT.

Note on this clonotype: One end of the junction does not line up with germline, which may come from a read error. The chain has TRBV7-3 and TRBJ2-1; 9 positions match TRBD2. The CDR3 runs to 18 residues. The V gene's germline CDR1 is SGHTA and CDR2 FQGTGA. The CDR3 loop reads CASSLIVSGLAGRNEQLF. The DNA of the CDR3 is TGTGCCAGCAGCTTAATAGTTTCGGGTCTAGCGGGACGTAATGAGCAGCTCTTC.

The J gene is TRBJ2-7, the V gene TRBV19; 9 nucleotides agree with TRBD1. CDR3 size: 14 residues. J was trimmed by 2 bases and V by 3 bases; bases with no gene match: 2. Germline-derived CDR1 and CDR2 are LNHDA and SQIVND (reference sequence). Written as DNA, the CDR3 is TGTGCCAGTAGTATGCGACAGGGGGCCTACGAGCAGTACTTC. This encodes CASSMRQGAYEQYF.

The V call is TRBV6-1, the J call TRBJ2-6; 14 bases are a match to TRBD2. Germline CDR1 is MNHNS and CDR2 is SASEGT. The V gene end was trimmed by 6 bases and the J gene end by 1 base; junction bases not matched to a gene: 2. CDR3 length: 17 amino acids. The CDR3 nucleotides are TGTGCCAGCAGGGGGACTAGCGGGAGTTCTGGGGCCAACGTCCTGACTTTC. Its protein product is CASRGTSGSSGANVLTF.

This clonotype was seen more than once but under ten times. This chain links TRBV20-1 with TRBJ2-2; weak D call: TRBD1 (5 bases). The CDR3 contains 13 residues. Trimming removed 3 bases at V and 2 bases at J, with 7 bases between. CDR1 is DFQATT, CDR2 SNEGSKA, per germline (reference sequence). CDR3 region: CSARDINTGELFF. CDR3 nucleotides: TGCAGTGCTAGGGACATCAACACCGGGGAGCTGTTTTTT.

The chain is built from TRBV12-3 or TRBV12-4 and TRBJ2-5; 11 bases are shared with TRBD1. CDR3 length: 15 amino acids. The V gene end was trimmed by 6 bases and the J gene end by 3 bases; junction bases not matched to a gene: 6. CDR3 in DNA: TGTGCCAGCAGCCCCGGGACAGGGGGGGAAGAGACCCAGTACTTC. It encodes CASSPGTGGEETQYF.

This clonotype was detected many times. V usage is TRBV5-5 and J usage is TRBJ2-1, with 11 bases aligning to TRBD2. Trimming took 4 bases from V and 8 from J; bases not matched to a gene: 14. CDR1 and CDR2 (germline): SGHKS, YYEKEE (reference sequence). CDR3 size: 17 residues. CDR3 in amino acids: CASSPGLAGGGQHEQFF. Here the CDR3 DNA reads TGTGCCAGCAGCCCGGGCCTAGCGGGAGGTGGGCAGCATGAGCAGTTCTTC.

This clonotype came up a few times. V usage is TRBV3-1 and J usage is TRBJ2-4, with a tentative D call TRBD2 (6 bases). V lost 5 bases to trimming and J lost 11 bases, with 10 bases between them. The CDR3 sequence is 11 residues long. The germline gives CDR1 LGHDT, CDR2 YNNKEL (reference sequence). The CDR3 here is CASSFREVQYF. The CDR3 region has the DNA TGTGCCAGCAGCTTTAGGGAGGTTCAGTACTTC. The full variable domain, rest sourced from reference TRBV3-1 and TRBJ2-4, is DTAVSQTPKYLVTQMGNDKSIKCEQNLGHDTMYWYKQDSKKFLKIMFSYNNKELIINETVPNRFSPKSPDKAHLNLHINSLELGDSAVYFCASSFREVQYFGAGTRLSVL.

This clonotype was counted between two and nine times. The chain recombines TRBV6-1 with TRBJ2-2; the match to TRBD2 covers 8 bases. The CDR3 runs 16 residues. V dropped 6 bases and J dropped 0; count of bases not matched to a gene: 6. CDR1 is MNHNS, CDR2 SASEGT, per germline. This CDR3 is CASSLAGGSNTGELFF. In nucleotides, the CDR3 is TGTGCCAGCAGCCTGGCGGGAGGTTCGAACACCGGGGAGCTGTTTTTT.

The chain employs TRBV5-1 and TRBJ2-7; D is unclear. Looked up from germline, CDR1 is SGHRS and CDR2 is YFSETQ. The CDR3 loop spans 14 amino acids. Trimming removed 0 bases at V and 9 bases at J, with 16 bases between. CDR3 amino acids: CASSLGGLNNTQYF. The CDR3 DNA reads TGCGCCAGCAGCTTGGGGGGTTTAAATAACACGCAGTACTTC. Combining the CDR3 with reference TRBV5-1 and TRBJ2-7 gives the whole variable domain KAGVTQTPRYLIKTRGQQVTLSCSPISGHRSVSWYQQTPGQGLQFLFEYFSETQRNKGNFPGRFSGRQFSNSRSEMNVSTLELGDSALYLCASSLGGLNNTQYFGPGTRLTVT.

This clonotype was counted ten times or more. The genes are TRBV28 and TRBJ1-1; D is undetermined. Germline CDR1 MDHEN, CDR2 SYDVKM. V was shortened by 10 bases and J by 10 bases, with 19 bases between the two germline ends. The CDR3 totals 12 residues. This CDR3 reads CATSFRSLGAFF. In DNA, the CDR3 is TGTGCCACCTCTTTTCGGTCCCTCGGAGCTTTCTTT.